The present T cell receptor (beta chain) was sequenced within a study of monozygotic twins with inflammatory bowel disease (dated by TCRdb to between 2018 and 2021). A note on the overall study: The full study comprised approximately 28 monozygotic twin pairs: nine German pairs (four IBD-concordant, five IBD-discordant) and 19 IBD-discordant Danish pairs. Within discordant pairs, disease-associated traits were sought mainly by comparing IBD patients with their genetically identical healthy co-twins. Each individual had, on average, about 151 000 unique TCRalpha sequences and 181 000 unique TCRbeta sequences available for analysis. Results the study describes overall, beyond this receptor: No single strong signal or clonotype linked to IBD turned up in the results, so the idea that one exists was not supported. Measured by the inverse Simpson index, TCRbeta repertoire diversity was lower in IBD patients than in their healthy co-twins. Repertoire similarity did not differ between concordant and discordant twins, which could be due to limited statistical power. Because patients were on differing immunosuppressive treatments, the repertoires may have picked up extra background noise and inter-individual variability. Different T cell subtypes could not be distinguished in the analysis. Compared with healthy twins, IBD patients had fewer clonotypes in common with other individuals, a difference most pronounced in patients showing signs of disease activity.

As concerns this clonotype: No cognate antigen has been identified for it.

From each donor, a roughly 2.5 ml peripheral blood sample was drawn into PAXgene tubes and stored at -80 degrees C. Total RNA was isolated from whole blood with the PAXgene blood miRNA kit on an automated QIAcube, without T cell sorting. Peripheral blood from monozygotic twin pairs, either concordant or discordant for inflammatory bowel disease, underwent deep TCRalpha and TCRbeta repertoire profiling that used unique molecular barcoding. Smoking habits were recorded for all twin pairs, and each individual was classified as a current, former or never smoker. From the cysteine up to the phenylalanine, the CDR3 has a length of 14 residues. The protein alone is recorded here. CDR1 and CDR2 were assigned from the germline V gene as SGHTA and FQGTGA. The method behind the library was 5' RACE. For each TCR library, approximately 3,700 ng of total RNA was used. For each sample, cDNA synthesis with SMARTScribe reverse transcriptase was split into eight separate reactions. Unique molecular identifiers containing a 6-nucleotide sample barcode were introduced through template switching during cDNA synthesis. Two nested PCRs of around 15 and 10 cycles amplified the TCRalpha and TCRbeta cDNA, and bead purification followed each PCR. Before amplification, cDNA was treated with uracil DNA-glycosylase and purified using the QIAquick PCR purification kit. The second PCR added Illumina TruSeq-compatible adapters along with sample-specific barcodes. TapeStation and Qubit were used to check library quality and concentration, and 4 to 6 ng of each library was pooled. The pooled libraries were sequenced with 2 x 100 bp reads and custom sequencing primers on an Illumina HiSeq2500 single-index Rapid Run. Per the authors' processing: MiGEC version 1.2.6 was used for UMI-based consensus assembly, which corrected PCR and sequencing errors. MiXCR version 2.1.1 handled V(D)J alignment, clonotype assembly and CDR3 extraction. Gene usage, clonotype sharing and MAIT/NKT TCR abundance were normalised by analysing the top 1000, 10 000 and 20 000 clonotypes per sample. After downsampling to 27 000 UMIs, diversity was calculated as the inverse Simpson index using the vegan R package. Paired Mann-Whitney U tests were applied to discordant twin pairs, and Benjamini-Hochberg correction was used for multiple testing. TCRdb reprocessed the reads and assigns one entry to each CDR3 protein sequence, leaving out DNA. The authors' filters were not applied to this entry. This sample's records show over 100,000 distinct CDR3 sequences. The ten largest clones add up to around 12% of the sample.

The sample taken for sequencing was blood. This TCR derives from a human donor with ulcerative colitis or Crohn's disease, or a healthy co-twin of an affected twin (not recorded which). The sequence is built from TRBV7-3 and TRBJ2-1; TCRdb indicates TRBD1, and absent DNA this call remains unverified. The CDR3 protein sequence reads: CASSRDSYNNEQFF. The variable domain in full, with residues beyond the CDR3 obtained from the reference TRBV7-3 and TRBJ2-1 genes, is GAGVSQTPSNKVTEKGKYVELRCDPISGHTALYWYRQSLGQGPEFLIYFQGTGAADDSGLPNDRFFAVRPEGSVSTLKIQRTERGDSAVYLCASSRDSYNNEQFFGPGTRLTVL.